These 27 T cell receptor beta chains came from one sample sequenced in a study of Tregs in tolerant kidney transplant recipients. Assay: immunoSEQ multiplex PCR; the TCRdb copy retains only in-frame clones and omits some. The sample contains roughly 250,000 clones, approximately 84% of which appear only once. Sequencing was carried out using CD4+ T cells from blood. These receptor sequences come from a human donor in good health.

V usage is TRBV7-2 and J usage is TRBJ2-2; 12 positions agree with TRBD2. Trimming at V came to 4 bases and at J to 6 bases, leaving 3 bases not matched to a gene. Germline V gene lookup returns CDR1 SGHTA and CDR2 FQGNSA. This CDR3 region has 15 residues. In DNA, the CDR3 is TGTGCCAGCAGCTCCAGACTAGCGGGAGCCGGGGAGCTGTTTTTT. This sequence encodes CASSSRLAGAGELFF.

The rearrangement joins TRBV5-1 to TRBJ2-1; 9 nucleotides line up with TRBD1. Trimming took 4 bases from V and 2 from J; bases not matched to a gene: 1. Germline loops: CDR1 SGHRS, CDR2 YFSETQ. The CDR3 contains 14 residues. CDR3 sequence reads: CASSGTGTYNEQFF. In DNA form, the CDR3 reads TGCGCCAGCAGCGGGACAGGGACCTACAATGAGCAGTTCTTC.

This chain uses TRBV19 with TRBJ1-1; 9 positions match TRBD1. V shed 5 bases, J shed 2 bases, and the junction held 9 bases outside the gene matches. Germline loops: CDR1 LNHDA, CDR2 SQIVND (reference sequence). This CDR3 has 16 amino acids. The CDR3 loop is CASSDTGGASNTEAFF. Here the CDR3 DNA reads TGTGCCAGTAGTGATACAGGGGGCGCGTCTAACACTGAAGCTTTCTTT.

The chain combines TRBV7-7 with TRBJ2-1; D is unresolved. This CDR3 contains 13 residues. Germline V gives CDR1 SSHAT, CDR2 FNYEAQ (reference sequence). V was pared by 1 base and J by 8 bases, with 9 bases between. CDR3 sequence reads: CASSLVPWDEQFF. CDR3 in DNA: TGTGCCAGCAGCTTAGTCCCCTGGGATGAGCAGTTCTTC. The variable domain in full, completed from reference TRBV7-7 and TRBJ2-1, reads GAGVSQSPRYKVTKRGQDVTLRCDPISSHATLYWYQQALGQGPEFLTYFNYEAQPDKSGLPSDRFSAERPEGSISTLTIQRTEQRDSAMYRCASSLVPWDEQFFGPGTRLTVL.

The chain couples TRBV5-4 to TRBJ2-5, with TRBD2 as a possible D gene (6 bases). V was cut by 0 bases and J by 5 bases, with 11 bases left in between. The CDR3 totals 14 residues. Looked up from germline, CDR1 is SGHNT and CDR2 is YYREEE (reference sequence). The CDR3, as DNA: TGTGCCAGCAGCTTGGCGGGGGTACATGAGACCCAGTACTTC. Amino acids: CASSLAGVHETQYF.

J is TRBJ1-2 and V is TRBV6-5, with D maybe TRBD1 (5 bases). The CDR3 is 13 amino acids. Germline values: CDR1 MNHEY, CDR2 SVGAGI. V was pared by 6 bases and J by 7 bases, with 15 bases between. CDR3 sequence reads: CASRGQQVGGYTF. Written as DNA, the CDR3 is TGTGCCAGCAGAGGACAACAGGTCGGTGGCTACACCTTC.

This clone was found a few times. This chain connects TRBV9 to TRBJ2-3, with 7 bases identical to TRBD2. The CDR3 consists of 16 residues. V lost 1 base and J lost 2; bases outside the gene matches: 7. Germline V lookup: CDR1 SGDLS, CDR2 YYNGEE. This chain's CDR3 is CASSVLPAGNTDTQYF. The CDR3 DNA reads TGTGCCAGCAGCGTACTCCCAGCGGGGAACACAGATACGCAGTATTTT.

The V call is TRBV10-1, the J call TRBJ2-3, with D tentatively TRBD1 (5 bases). The CDR3 loop spans 15 amino acids. Germline loops: CDR1 WNHNN, CDR2 SYGVQD (reference sequence). V lost 8 bases and J 2 bases, leaving 17 bases between the germline ends. The chain's CDR3 is CASLQGVMVTDTQYF. CDR3 in DNA: TGCGCCAGCCTTCAAGGGGTTATGGTCACAGATACGCAGTATTTT.

The CDR3 DNA follows: TGTGCCAGCAGTGAATACGGGGACAGGGGGGCTTCGAGCAATCAGCCCCAGCATTTT. It specifies CASSEYGDRGASSNQPQHF. The gene calls are TRBV2 and TRBJ1-5; TRBD1 matches at 11 bases. V shed 2 bases, J shed 1 base, and the junction held 10 bases outside the gene matches. This CDR3 spans 19 amino acids. Germline CDR1 and CDR2: SNHLY and FYNNEI.

The chain has TRBV21-1 and TRBJ1-5; TRBD1, the D gene given by the table, was not confirmed from the DNA. TRBV21-1 is classified as a pseudogene. This CDR3 region has 18 residues. The CDR3: CASSKGTGGKYSNQPQHF. CDR3 bases: TGTGCCAGCAGCAAAGGCACAGGGGGGAAATATAGCAATCAGCCCCAGCATTTT.

The V gene is TRBV7-2, the J gene TRBJ2-5; D is uncertain. The germline V gene has CDR1 SGHTA and CDR2 FQGNSA. V lost 1 base, J lost 1 base, and 7 bases lay in between. CDR3 length: 14 amino acids. In DNA form, the CDR3 reads TGTGCCAGCAGCTTAGATATCAGCCAAGAGACCCAGTACTTC. Encoded protein: CASSLDISQETQYF.

The chain links TRBV7-3 to TRBJ1-6; no clear D. Trimming removed 1 base at V and 0 bases at J, with 10 bases between. This CDR3 comprises 17 residues. Germline loops: CDR1 SGHTA, CDR2 FQGTGA. The CDR3 region has the DNA TGTGCCAGCAGCTTAAGGGCAGGCGGCTCCTATAATTCACCCCTCCACTTT. Protein product: CASSLRAGGSYNSPLHF.

A single count supports this clone. The rearrangement uses TRBV18 and TRBJ1-4; possibly TRBD1 for D (6 bases). V dropped 2 bases and J dropped 8 bases, with 12 bases sitting between them. The CDR3 consists of 14 residues. Per the germline V gene, CDR1 is KGHSH and CDR2 is LQKENI. The CDR3 spells CASSPNREGEKLFF. The CDR3 coding sequence is TGTGCCAGCTCACCAAACAGGGAAGGCGAAAAACTGTTTTTT.

This rearrangement joins TRBV10-3 to TRBJ2-1; no clear D gene. Trimming cost V 8 bases and J 2 bases, with 4 bases left between them. Germline V lookup: CDR1 ENHRY, CDR2 SYGVKD. CDR3 length: 11 residues. CDR3 bases: TGTGCCATCGGGGCCTACAATGAGCAGTTCTTC. Protein product: CAIGAYNEQFF.

The chain couples TRBV5-5 to TRBJ2-5; D may be TRBD1 or TRBD2 (5 bases each). The CDR3 length is 15 residues. CDR1 SGHKS and CDR2 YYEKEE come from the germline V gene (reference sequence). Trimming took off 4 bases at V and 5 bases at J, with 18 bases between the two ends. The CDR3 loop is CASSRDGQGRETQYF. The DNA for the CDR3 is TGTGCCAGCAGCCGGGATGGTCAGGGTCGGGAGACCCAGTACTTC.

The chain couples TRBV30 to TRBJ1-2; D gene uncertain. The CDR3 length is 12 residues. Trimming stripped 0 bases from V and 5 bases from J, with 7 bases between. Per the germline V gene, CDR1 is GTSNPN and CDR2 is SVGIG (reference sequence). CDR3 DNA sequence: TGTGCCTGGAGTGTTTCCGGGTATGGCTACACCTTC. It encodes CAWSVSGYGYTF.

This sequence joins TRBV4-1 and TRBJ2-7, with D tentatively TRBD1 (5 bases). Between the trimmed V and J ends, which lost 0 bases and 2 bases, there was a span of 8 bases. This CDR3 contains 14 residues. Per the germline V gene, CDR1 is MGHRA and CDR2 is YSYEKL. This chain's CDR3 is CASSQDPRAYEQYF. DNA for the CDR3: TGCGCCAGCAGCCAAGATCCCAGGGCCTACGAGCAGTACTTC.

The chain uses TRBV6-6 and TRBJ2-5; 7 bases match TRBD2. With the DNA end fitting TRBJ2-7 better, the J assignment may be wrong. The CDR3 totals 13 residues. CDR1 MNHNY and CDR2 SVGAGI come from the germline V gene (reference sequence). In DNA, the CDR3 is TGTGCCAGCAGTTTGGCTAGCGGCAACGAGCAGTACTTC. Translation: CASSLASGNEQYF.

Written as DNA, the CDR3 is TGTGCCAGCAGTCTCCGGCCACAAGATACGCAGTATTTT. Translating gives CASSLRPQDTQYF. The chain uses TRBV5-6 and TRBJ2-3; D not certain. Germline V gives CDR1 SGHDT, CDR2 YYEEEE. The CDR3 loop spans 13 amino acids. Trimming left V 5 bases short and J 5 bases short, with 12 bases between.

The V gene is TRBV11-2, the J gene TRBJ2-7; maybe TRBD1 (5 bases). CDR3 size: 14 residues. Germline CDR1 and CDR2: SGHAT and FQNNGV. The V end was cut by 0 bases, the J end by 2 bases, with 8 bases between. The CDR3 sequence: CASSLDSGPYEQYF. CDR3 in DNA: TGTGCCAGCAGCTTAGATTCAGGGCCCTACGAGCAGTACTTC.

In this sample, this clone turned up a few times. The V gene is TRBV18, the J gene TRBJ1-1; D ambiguous. From germline, CDR1 is KGHSH and CDR2 LQKENI. The ends were cut back, 2 bases at V and 4 bases at J, with 8 bases in the middle. This CDR3 has 13 residues. The CDR3 DNA is TGTGCCAGCTCACCAGACATGGGCACTGAAGCTTTCTTT. This encodes CASSPDMGTEAFF.

The chain links TRBV6-5 to TRBJ1-2; no clear D gene. Per germline, CDR1 MNHEY and CDR2 SVGAGI. V lost 0 bases and J 8 bases, leaving 13 bases between the germline ends. The CDR3 has 14 amino acids. This chain's CDR3 is CASSYSTSPDGYTF. For the CDR3, the DNA is TGTGCCAGCAGTTACTCGACCAGCCCCGACGGCTACACCTTC.

This clone was counted once. The chain links TRBV2 to TRBJ1-6, with D perhaps matching TRBD1 (5 bases). From germline, CDR1 is SNHLY and CDR2 FYNNEI. The CDR3 is made up of 14 amino acids. V was shortened by 6 bases and J by 6 bases, with 12 bases between the two germline ends. The CDR3 nucleotides read TGTGCCAGCAGGCGGGACGGGCCTAATTCACCCCTCCACTTT. Translating it yields CASRRDGPNSPLHF.

V and J are TRBV29-1 and TRBJ2-5, with 8 bases fitting TRBD2. V shed 3 bases, J shed 4 bases, and the junction held 22 bases outside the gene matches. Germline CDR1 is SQVTM and CDR2 is ANQGSEA. The CDR3 is 19 residues long. CDR3 bases: TGCAGCGTTGATGGGGTAGCGGGACGCATACGCCCTGGACTAGAGACCCAGTACTTC. It translates to CSVDGVAGRIRPGLETQYF.

Turning to this clone: The CDR3 does not close with the conserved phenylalanine or tryptophan, likely indicating a read error. It is unclear where the CDR3 begins or ends on the DNA, so no DNA is shown, and the CDR3 is as TCRdb lists it. The chain combines TRBV6-5 with TRBJ2-7. The CDR3 comprises 13 residues, both ends counted. Per the germline V gene, CDR1 is MNHEY and CDR2 is SVGAGI. The CDR3 spells CASSYSNKGPTSI.

The DNA for the CDR3 is TGTGCCAGCAGCTTGGGAGGGTATGGCTACACCTTC. Its protein product is CASSLGGYGYTF. The gene calls are TRBV5-5 and TRBJ1-2, with unresolved D. Trimming took off 0 bases at V and 5 bases at J, with 5 bases between the two ends. The length of the CDR3 is 12 residues. CDR1 is SGHKS and CDR2 is YYEKEE in the germline V gene (reference sequence).

The V call is TRBV15, the J call TRBJ2-5; 9 positions agree with TRBD1. The CDR3 runs to 17 residues. From germline, CDR1 is LNHNV and CDR2 YYDKDF (reference sequence). The V and J ends lost 2 bases and 2 bases, in that order; junction bases with no gene match: 9. The CDR3 spells CATSRNRGTGTQETQYF. CDR3 DNA: TGTGCCACCAGCAGAAATCGAGGGACAGGGACACAAGAGACCCAGTACTTC. The full variable domain, in which reference TRBV15 and TRBJ2-5 provide the parts outside the CDR3, is DAMVIQNPRYQVTQFGKPVTLSCSQTLNHNVMYWYQQKSSQAPKLLFHYYDKDFNNEADTPDNFQSRRPNTSFCFLDIRSPGLGDTAMYLCATSRNRGTGTQETQYFGPGTRLLVL.